A single sample gave rise to the 6 T cell receptor beta chains below, sequenced in a study of cytomegalovirus exposure and HLA in healthy donors. Primers included in the PCR were 60 Vbeta and 13 Jbeta primers. The protocol was immunoSEQ multiplex PCR, while the TCRdb copy is restricted to in-frame clones and leaves out a portion. The table records about 100,000 clones, 75% to 85% of them present only once. Sequencing was performed on PBMCs. These receptors came from a woman in her late teens or twenties in good health and CMV-seronegative.

The gene calls are TRBV25-1 and TRBJ1-2, with D perhaps TRBD1 (6 bases). V was trimmed by 5 bases and J by 5 bases, leaving 15 bases between them. The V gene's germline CDR1 is MGHDK and CDR2 SYGVNS. This CDR3 region has 14 residues. The CDR3: CASSSDSSFYGYTF. CDR3 DNA: TGTGCCAGCAGTTCGGACAGCTCCTTTTATGGCTACACCTTC.

The rearrangement uses TRBV12-5 and TRBJ2-6; D unclear. V was shortened by 2 bases and J by 4 bases, with 3 bases between the two germline ends. CDR3 length equals 13 residues. The V gene's germline CDR1 is LGHNT and CDR2 FRNRAP. The DNA for the CDR3 is TGTGCTAGTGGTTTGATAGGGGCCAACGTCCTGACTTTC. Its translation is CASGLIGANVLTF. Filled out from reference TRBV12-5 and TRBJ2-6, the complete variable domain reads DARVTQTPRHKVTEMGQEVTMRCQPILGHNTVFWYRQTMMQGLELLAYFRNRAPLDDSGMPKDRFSAEMPDATLATLKIQPSEPRDSAVYFCASGLIGANVLTFGAGSRLTVL.

This clone was found once. The rearrangement joins TRBV9 to TRBJ2-3, with D tentatively TRBD1 (6 bases). The ends were cut back, 0 bases at V and 6 bases at J, with 11 bases in the middle. Germline values: CDR1 SGDLS, CDR2 YYNGEE. This CDR3 contains 14 residues. CDR3 nucleotides: TGTGCCAGCAGCGTAGTGCAGGGGTCGGATACGCAGTATTTT. Protein: CASSVVQGSDTQYF.

The CDR3 reads CASRGTSGRDTQYF. For the CDR3, the DNA is TGTGCCAGCAGAGGGACTAGCGGGAGAGATACGCAGTATTTT. The V call is TRBV2, the J call TRBJ2-3, with 14 nucleotides matching TRBD2. The germline CDR1 and CDR2 sequences are SNHLY and FYNNEI. This CDR3 contains 14 residues. V was pared by 6 bases and J by 5 bases, with 1 base of the junction left unmatched.

The CDR3 region has the DNA TGTGCCAGCAGCTTAGGAGCCGGAGCAGGGGGACCTAACTATGGCTACACCTTC. Residues: CASSLGAGAGGPNYGYTF. This sequence joins TRBV7-2 and TRBJ1-2, with 7 bases fitting TRBD1. CDR3 length: 18 residues. The germline CDR1 and CDR2 sequences are SGHTA and FQGNSA. J lost 0 bases, V lost 1 base, and 11 bases had no gene match.

V usage is TRBV11-2 and J usage is TRBJ2-7; 11 nucleotides match TRBD2. The V gene's germline CDR1 is SGHAT and CDR2 FQNNGV. The junction had 8 bases not matched to a gene; V was cut back by 5 bases and J by 2 bases. This CDR3 is built from 16 residues. The CDR3 region is CASSQRGLAEAYEQYF. The CDR3 DNA reads TGTGCCAGCAGCCAACGGGGACTAGCGGAGGCCTACGAGCAGTACTTC.